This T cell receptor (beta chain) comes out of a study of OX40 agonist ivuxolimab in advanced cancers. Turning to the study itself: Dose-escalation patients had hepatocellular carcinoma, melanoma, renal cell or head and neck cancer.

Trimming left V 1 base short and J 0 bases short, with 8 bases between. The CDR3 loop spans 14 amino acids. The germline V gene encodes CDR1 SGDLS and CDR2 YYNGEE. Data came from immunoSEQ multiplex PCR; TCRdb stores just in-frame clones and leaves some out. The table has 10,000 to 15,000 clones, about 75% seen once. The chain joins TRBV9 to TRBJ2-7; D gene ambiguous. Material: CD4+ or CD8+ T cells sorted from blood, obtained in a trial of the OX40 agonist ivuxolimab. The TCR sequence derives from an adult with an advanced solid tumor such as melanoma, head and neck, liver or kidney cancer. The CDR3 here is CASSVLTDSYEQYF. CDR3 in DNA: TGTGCCAGCAGCGTATTGACTGACTCCTACGAGCAGTACTTC.